This TCR beta chain was identified in a study of CD8 T cells in ankylosing spondylitis. This CDR3 has 14 amino acids. Looked up from germline, CDR1 is DFQATT and CDR2 is SNEGSKA (reference sequence). V gave up 6 bases and J gave up 3 bases; unmatched junction bases: 6. Researchers built TCR beta libraries using quantitative 5'-RACE with molecular barcodes. MiXCR, run by TCRdb on the 5' RACE reads, gives a single entry per CDR3 protein. The profile shows about 840,000 distinct CDR3 sequences, 10% to 15% of them singletons. Notes on this clonotype: Its antigen is still unknown.

Study conclusions and caveats: Disease-linked clones had a CD8+ phenotype and relatively low frequency in peripheral blood. Ankylosing spondylitis blood seemed to carry a telltale TCR beta motif made of under ten highly homologous variants. Significantly higher representation of disease-linked clones was reported for matched ankylosing spondylitis synovial fluid. Both synovial fluid and blood in reactive arthritis had previously been reported to carry some motif variants.

This chain connects TRBV20-1 to TRBJ2-1, with TRBD1 identical over 9 bases. The clonotype was recovered from a male donor with ankylosing spondylitis. Material: blood, either unsorted or a sorted T cell fraction (not recorded which). The CDR3 reads CSATDRGLYNEQFF. The CDR3, as DNA: TGCAGTGCCACGGACAGGGGCCTCTACAATGAGCAGTTCTTC.